Following are 17 T cell receptor beta chains from one sample sequenced in a study of shared clonotypes between healthy human individuals. The repertoire was sequenced with immunoSEQ multiplex PCR; TCRdb's copy has only in-frame clones and lacks some. The data hold approximately 1,500,000 clones, with around 95% observed a single time. The sequenced sample was naive CD4+ T cells sorted from blood. The subset here: CD45RA+ positively selected. These receptors all come from a man in his thirties or forties in good health.

This clone is a singleton in its sample. The chain combines TRBV4-1 with TRBJ2-1; TRBD2 is a possible D gene (5 bases). V shed 2 bases and J shed 14 bases, with 16 bases lying between them. The CDR3 totals 13 residues. The germline V gene encodes CDR1 MGHRA and CDR2 YSYEKL. The CDR3 loop reads CASSQPLEHGKFF. The DNA of the CDR3 is TGCGCCAGCAGCCAACCCCTGGAACACGGGAAGTTCTTC.

The V gene is TRBV29-1, the J gene TRBJ1-2; D call uncertain. The CDR3 consists of 13 residues. Trimming removed 6 bases from V and 3 bases from J, with 14 bases in between. Per the germline V gene, CDR1 is SQVTM and CDR2 is ANQGSEA. In nucleotides, the CDR3 is TGCAGCGTCAGCGATAGAGCTGACTATGGCTACACCTTC. It codes for CSVSDRADYGYTF.

About this clone itself: This CDR3 is also generated by other DNA sequences in the sample. This chain connects TRBV18 to TRBJ2-7; 10 nucleotides line up with TRBD2. V trimming: 6 bases; J trimming: 2 bases; junction bases outside the gene matches: 4. The germline V gene has CDR1 KGHSH and CDR2 LQKENI. The CDR3 is 14 residues long. DNA for the CDR3: TGTGCCAGCTCCCCTAGCGGGAGAGCCTACGAGCAGTACTTC. This codes for CASSPSGRAYEQYF.

The V call is TRBV2, the J call TRBJ2-1, with 12 bases matching TRBD1. V was clipped by 3 bases and J by 7 bases; unmatched bases: 4. The CDR3 consists of 15 residues. Germline CDR1 SNHLY, CDR2 FYNNEI. The CDR3 nucleotides read TGTGCCAGCAGTGAGGGACAGGGGGCTTGGAATGAGCAGTTCTTC. Translating it yields CASSEGQGAWNEQFF.

Concerning this clone itself: Other DNA variants within this sample encode the same CDR3. CDR3 residues: CASSSQETQYF. DNA for the CDR3: TGTGCCAGCAGCTCTCAAGAGACCCAGTACTTC. The rearrangement links TRBV11-2 to TRBJ2-5; D is unresolved. The germline CDR1 and CDR2 sequences are SGHAT and FQNNGV. This CDR3 is 11 amino acids long. The V and J ends lost 4 bases and 2 bases respectively, with 2 bases between them.

The chain joins TRBV29-1 to TRBJ2-2; TRBD1 or TRBD2 may be the D gene (5 bases each). V gave up 4 bases and J gave up 2 bases, with 11 bases separating them. Germline lookup yields CDR1 SQVTM and CDR2 ANQGSEA. The CDR3 has 14 residues. The CDR3 region has the DNA TGCAGCGTTGTGTCCGGGGACAACACCGGGGAGCTGTTTTTT. Translating it yields CSVVSGDNTGELFF.

For the CDR3, the DNA is TGTGCCAGCAGCTTAGCGAGGACTAGCGGGAGGGCCGGGGAGCTGTTTTTT. Translation gives CASSLARTSGRAGELFF. The chain combines TRBV11-2 with TRBJ2-2, with TRBD2 matching 15 bases. The CDR3 covers 17 residues. CDR1 is SGHAT, CDR2 FQNNGV, per germline. After removal of 1 base from V and 6 bases from J, the junction contained 3 bases not matched to a gene.

This clone was counted once. V gene TRBV5-4 combines with J gene TRBJ2-2, with 12 bases aligning to TRBD2. This CDR3 is 17 amino acids long. V dropped 1 base and J dropped 9; count of bases not matched to a gene: 10. In germline, CDR1 is SGHNT, CDR2 YYREEE (reference sequence). The DNA for the CDR3 is TGTGCCAGCAGCTTGCCGACTAGCGGGAGCGGAAGCCGGGAGCTGTTTTTT. It codes for CASSLPTSGSGSRELFF.

This sequence joins TRBV19 and TRBJ2-1, with 12 bases fitting TRBD2. V lost 3 bases and J lost 0; bases outside the gene matches: 9. The CDR3 length is 19 residues. Germline lookup yields CDR1 LNHDA and CDR2 SQIVND (reference sequence). The DNA for the CDR3 is TGTGCCAGTAGTATTACGGTAACTAGCGGGAGGTCCTCCTACAATGAGCAGTTCTTC. Its protein is CASSITVTSGRSSYNEQFF.

The rearrangement links TRBV27 to TRBJ2-1; 13 bases align to TRBD2. The CDR3 is 15 residues long. V lost 5 bases and J lost 10; bases outside the gene matches: 8. CDR1 is MNHEY, CDR2 SMNVEV, per germline (reference sequence). The CDR3, as DNA: TGTGCCAGCAGTGCCCGGACTAGCGGGAGATGGGAGCAGTTCTTC. Translated, it gives CASSARTSGRWEQFF.

In this sample, this clone turned up once. V gene TRBV5-4 combines with J gene TRBJ2-3, with 13 bases aligning to TRBD2. Trimming removed 0 bases from V and 1 base from J; junction bases left unmatched: 5. Looked up from germline, CDR1 is SGHNT and CDR2 is YYREEE (reference sequence). The CDR3 runs 18 residues. The DNA of the CDR3 is TGTGCCAGCAGCTTGGCCGGACTAGCGGGAGAGGGCACAGATACGCAGTATTTT. Encoded protein: CASSLAGLAGEGTDTQYF.

The chain recombines TRBV18 with TRBJ2-1; D not resolved. The germline CDR1 and CDR2 sequences are KGHSH and LQKENI. The ends were cut back, 5 bases at V and 2 bases at J, with 19 bases in the middle. The CDR3 is 17 amino acids. CDR3 residues: CASSVGGSPNAYNEQFF. The CDR3 DNA follows: TGTGCCAGCTCAGTTGGTGGCAGCCCCAACGCCTACAATGAGCAGTTCTTC. Drawing the rest from reference TRBV18 and TRBJ2-1, the complete variable domain is NAGVMQNPRHLVRRRGQEARLRCSPMKGHSHVYWYRQLPEEGLKFMVYLQKENIIDESGMPKERFSAEFPKEGPSILRIQQVVRGDSAAYFCASSVGGSPNAYNEQFFGPGTRLTVL.

This sequence joins TRBV7-9 and TRBJ2-1; 9 nucleotides align to TRBD2. The CDR3 is made up of 14 amino acids. Unmatched junction bases numbered 7, after V lost 7 bases and J lost 6 bases. Germline CDR1 is SEHNR and CDR2 is FQNEAQ (reference sequence). The CDR3 sequence: CASTHSGRGNEQFF. The CDR3 DNA is TGTGCCAGCACCCATAGCGGGAGAGGCAATGAGCAGTTCTTC.

The chain has TRBV6-1 and TRBJ2-7; 8 positions match TRBD2. This CDR3 comprises 16 residues. The ends lost 4 bases at V and 1 base at J; junction bases unmatched: 9. The germline gives CDR1 MNHNS, CDR2 SASEGT. The DNA for the CDR3 is TGTGCCAGCAGTGGGGTCAGGGCGGGAGGATCCTACGAGCAGTACTTC. It yields the protein CASSGVRAGGSYEQYF.

As concerns this clone: At one end, the junction sequence differs from germline, possibly due to a read error. The chain joins TRBV7-7 to TRBJ2-7; TRBD1 aligns across 9 bases. CDR3 size: 13 residues. CDR1 SSHAT and CDR2 FNYEAQ come from the germline V gene (reference sequence). The CDR3: CASSLDRGDEQYF. As DNA, the CDR3 is TGTGCTAGCAGCTTGGACAGGGGAGACGAGCAGTACTTC.

The chain combines TRBV28 with TRBJ1-5; the D gene is possibly TRBD1 (6 bases). The CDR3 totals 15 residues. Trimming stripped 4 bases from V and 4 bases from J, with 14 bases between. Germline V gene data show CDR1 as MDHEN and CDR2 as SYDVKM. The DNA for the CDR3 is TGTGCCAGCAGTTGGCAGGGGAAGGGGAATCAGCCCCAGCATTTT. Translating it yields CASSWQGKGNQPQHF. The complete variable domain, with remaining parts taken from reference TRBV28 and TRBJ1-5, reads DVKVTQSSRYLVKRTGEKVFLECVQDMDHENMFWYRQDPGLGLRLIYFSYDVKMKEKGDIPEGYSVSREKKERFSLILESASTNQTSMYLCASSWQGKGNQPQHFGDGTRLSIL.

In its sample, this clone was seen once. This chain connects TRBV6-1 to TRBJ2-7; D could derive from TRBD1 or TRBD2 (5 bases each). CDR3 length: 13 amino acids. The germline V gene encodes CDR1 MNHNS and CDR2 SASEGT. V was clipped by 8 bases and J by 4 bases, with 15 bases between them. In nucleotides, the CDR3 is TGTGCCAGCGGCCTAGCACAGGCTTACGAGCAGTACTTC. It specifies CASGLAQAYEQYF.